The 26 T cell receptor beta chains in this list originate from one sample, sequenced in a study of monozygotic twins with inflammatory bowel disease. TCRdb reworked the 5' RACE reads into one entry per CDR3 protein, no DNA. The sample holds around 380,000 distinct CDR3 sequences. The material sequenced was blood. These receptors were obtained from a human donor with ulcerative colitis or Crohn's disease, or a healthy co-twin of an affected twin (not recorded which).

The chain employs TRBV11-2 and TRBJ2-7; TCRdb's D call of TRBD1 is untestable without DNA. This CDR3 spans 15 amino acids. Germline values: CDR1 SGHAT, CDR2 FQNNGV. CDR3 protein: CASSLDEGWGYEQYF.

The rearrangement links TRBV7-2 to TRBJ2-3. The CDR3 runs 15 residues. Germline loops: CDR1 SGHTA, CDR2 FQGNSA. Here the CDR3 reads CASRTGSGHTDTQYF.

V gene TRBV27 combines with J gene TRBJ2-1; TCRdb's D gene call, TRBD1, goes unchecked for lack of DNA. The CDR3 covers 15 residues. The germline gives CDR1 MNHEY, CDR2 SMNVEV (reference sequence). The chain's CDR3 is CASRPGPNSYNEQFF.

This chain connects TRBV6-1 to TRBJ1-5; the TRBD1 assignment by TCRdb is unverifiable without DNA. The germline V gene encodes CDR1 MNHNS and CDR2 SASEGT. The CDR3 runs to 15 residues. CDR3 amino acids: CASSVGTNPNQPQHF.

The genes are TRBV11-2 and TRBJ2-1; no DNA is available, so the TRBD2 call from TCRdb remains unchecked. Germline CDR1 is SGHAT and CDR2 is FQNNGV. The length of the CDR3 is 16 residues. CDR3 protein: CASSHGLAGGSGEQFF.

The chain's CDR3 is CSAREGLAGKANEQFF. The chain is built from TRBV20-1 and TRBJ2-1; the TRBD2 assignment by TCRdb is unverifiable without DNA. The germline V gene encodes CDR1 DFQATT and CDR2 SNEGSKA (reference sequence). This CDR3 region has 16 residues.

V is TRBV5-1 and J is TRBJ2-5; lacking DNA, the TRBD1 call made by TCRdb goes unchecked. The CDR3 runs to 14 residues. Germline V gene data show CDR1 as SGHRS and CDR2 as YFSETQ. Here the CDR3 reads CASSLSSLSETQYF.

The chain is built from TRBV5-1 and TRBJ1-2. CDR3 length: 12 residues. The germline CDR1 and CDR2 sequences are SGHRS and YFSETQ. CDR3 region: CASSLGETAHTF.

The CDR3 protein is CASSLGGGWNEQFF. The chain combines TRBV5-1 with TRBJ2-1; TCRdb proposes TRBD1, but this gene call is untestable without DNA. Germline-derived CDR1 and CDR2 are SGHRS and YFSETQ. The CDR3 loop spans 14 amino acids.

The chain carries TRBV29-1 and TRBJ2-3; TCRdb names TRBD1, which stays unverified in the absence of DNA. Germline V lookup: CDR1 SQVTM, CDR2 ANQGSEA. The CDR3 contains 15 residues. The CDR3 reads CSVVVGEYYTDTQYF.

V and J are TRBV20-1 and TRBJ2-7; TCRdb lists TRBD1, though no DNA is available to test this call. Germline CDR1 reads DFQATT; CDR2 reads SNEGSKA (reference sequence). The CDR3 is made up of 14 amino acids. The CDR3 is CSAGSQGSSYEQYF.

The chain employs TRBV5-1 and TRBJ2-7; TCRdb's D gene call, TRBD2, goes unchecked for lack of DNA. This CDR3 has 14 amino acids. Germline V gene lookup returns CDR1 SGHRS and CDR2 YFSETQ. CDR3 amino acids: CASSLGLADYEQYF.

V is TRBV14 and J is TRBJ2-2; with no DNA, the TCRdb D assignment of TRBD1 cannot be verified. Germline lookup yields CDR1 SGHDN and CDR2 FVKESK. This CDR3 contains 14 residues. CDR3 region: CASSPQGDTGELFF.

The chain carries TRBV7-9 and TRBJ1-2; TCRdb indicates TRBD1, and absent DNA this call remains unverified. CDR3 length: 15 amino acids. CDR1 and CDR2 (germline): SEHNR, FQNEAQ (reference sequence). CDR3 in amino acids: CASSLKTGTYYGYTF.

The rearrangement links TRBV5-1 to TRBJ1-1; TCRdb's assignment of TRBD1 cannot be checked, as there is no DNA. Germline-derived CDR1 and CDR2 are SGHRS and YFSETQ. The CDR3 is made up of 16 amino acids. The CDR3 is CASSLNLRTDNTEAFF.

The V gene is TRBV7-2, the J gene TRBJ1-2. The CDR3 spans 13 residues. Germline V gene sequence: CDR1 SGHTA, CDR2 FQGNSA. CDR3: CASSFDTNYGYTF.

V usage is TRBV5-5 and J usage is TRBJ2-1; TCRdb reports TRBD2, a call that lacks DNA to check it against. The germline V gene has CDR1 SGHKS and CDR2 YYEKEE (reference sequence). The CDR3 has 15 amino acids. The CDR3 protein is CASSLLAGGRAEQFF.

This chain links TRBV15 with TRBJ2-1; TCRdb proposes TRBD2, but this gene call is untestable without DNA. From germline, CDR1 is LNHNV and CDR2 YYDKDF (reference sequence). The length of the CDR3 is 15 residues. The CDR3 sequence is CATDDYTSSYNEQFF.

The V and J genes are TRBV6-2 or TRBV6-3 and TRBJ2-7. CDR1 is MNHEY, CDR2 SVGEGT, per germline. CDR3 length equals 12 residues. The CDR3 loop reads CASSYSFHEQYF.

V is TRBV7-9 and J is TRBJ2-7; TCRdb's D call of TRBD2 is untestable without DNA. The CDR3 has 12 residues. CDR1 is SEHNR, CDR2 FQNEAQ, per germline (reference sequence). The CDR3 here is CASSQPTSPEYF.

The chain couples TRBV30 to TRBJ1-2; no DNA is available, so the TRBD1 call from TCRdb remains unchecked. The CDR3 is 12 amino acids. Germline V CDR1 and CDR2: GTSNPN, SVGIG (reference sequence). The CDR3: CAWSVGGRGYTF.

The chain uses TRBV12-3 or TRBV12-4 and TRBJ2-2; the D gene TCRdb calls, TRBD2, cannot be checked with no DNA. This CDR3 region has 15 residues. CDR3 sequence: CASRSGTLNTGELFF.

The chain couples TRBV7-7 to TRBJ2-2. Per the germline V gene, CDR1 is SSHAT and CDR2 is FNYEAQ (reference sequence). CDR3 length: 14 residues. This CDR3 is CASSLGSYTGELFF.

V and J are TRBV7-6 and TRBJ2-1. Germline assignment: CDR1 SGHVS and CDR2 FNYEAQ. The CDR3 consists of 16 residues. The CDR3 sequence is CASSLAYRSSYNEQFF.

The rearrangement joins TRBV6-6 to TRBJ2-1; without DNA, the TCRdb call of TRBD1 cannot be checked. There are 14 residues in the CDR3. The germline gives CDR1 MNHNY, CDR2 SVGAGI (reference sequence). The CDR3 sequence: CAIQKQGARDEQFF.

This rearrangement joins TRBV6-6 to TRBJ1-1; TCRdb's D call of TRBD1 is untestable without DNA. CDR1 MNHNY and CDR2 SVGAGI come from the germline V gene (reference sequence). This CDR3 has 14 amino acids. The CDR3 loop is CASRTDRAHHEAFF.